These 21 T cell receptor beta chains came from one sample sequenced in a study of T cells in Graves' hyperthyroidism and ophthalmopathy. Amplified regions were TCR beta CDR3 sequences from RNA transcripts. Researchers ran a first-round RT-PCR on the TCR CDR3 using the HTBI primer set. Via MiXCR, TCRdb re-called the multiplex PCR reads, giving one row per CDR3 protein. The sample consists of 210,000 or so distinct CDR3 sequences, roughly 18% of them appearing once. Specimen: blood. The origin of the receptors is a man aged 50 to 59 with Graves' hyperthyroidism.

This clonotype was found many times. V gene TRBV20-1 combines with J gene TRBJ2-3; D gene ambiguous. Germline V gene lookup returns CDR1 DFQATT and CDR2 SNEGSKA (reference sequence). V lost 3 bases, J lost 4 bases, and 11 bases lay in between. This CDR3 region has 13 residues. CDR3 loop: CSARGLAPDTQYF. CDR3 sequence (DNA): TGCAGTGCTAGGGGTTTAGCCCCAGATACGCAGTATTTT.

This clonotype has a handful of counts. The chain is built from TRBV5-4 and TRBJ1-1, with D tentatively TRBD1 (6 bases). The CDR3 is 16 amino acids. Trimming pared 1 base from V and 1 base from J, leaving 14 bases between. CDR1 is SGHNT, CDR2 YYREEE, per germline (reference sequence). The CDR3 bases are TGTGCCAGCAGCTTGCCTCAGGGGTCGGGGAACACTGAAGCTTTCTTT. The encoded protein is CASSLPQGSGNTEAFF.

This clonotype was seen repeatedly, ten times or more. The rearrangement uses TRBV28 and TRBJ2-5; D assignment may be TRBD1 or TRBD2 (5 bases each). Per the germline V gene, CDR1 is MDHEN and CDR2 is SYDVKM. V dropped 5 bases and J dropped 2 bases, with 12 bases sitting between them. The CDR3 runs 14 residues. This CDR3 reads CASSRGDPQETQYF. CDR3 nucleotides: TGTGCCAGCAGTCGAGGGGATCCGCAAGAGACCCAGTACTTC.

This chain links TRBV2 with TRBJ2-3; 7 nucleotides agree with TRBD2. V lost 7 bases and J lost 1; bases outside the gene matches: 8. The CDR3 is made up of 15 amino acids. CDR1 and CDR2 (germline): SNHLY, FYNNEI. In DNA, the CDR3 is TGTGCCAGCAACCGGGCGGGAGCCGGCACAGATACGCAGTATTTT. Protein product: CASNRAGAGTDTQYF.

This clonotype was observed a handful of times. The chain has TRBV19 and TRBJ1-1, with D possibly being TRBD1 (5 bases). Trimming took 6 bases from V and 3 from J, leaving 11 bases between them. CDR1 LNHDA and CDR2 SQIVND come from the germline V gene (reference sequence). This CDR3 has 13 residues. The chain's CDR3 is CASRVGGDTEAFF. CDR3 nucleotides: TGTGCCAGTAGAGTGGGGGGAGACACTGAAGCTTTCTTT.

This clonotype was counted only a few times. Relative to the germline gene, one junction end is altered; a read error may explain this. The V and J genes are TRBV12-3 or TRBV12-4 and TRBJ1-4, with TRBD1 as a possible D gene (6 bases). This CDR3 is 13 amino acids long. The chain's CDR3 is CASGLGQGKKLFF. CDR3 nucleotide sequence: TGTGCCAGCGGTTTAGGGCAGGGGAAAAAACTGTTTTTT.

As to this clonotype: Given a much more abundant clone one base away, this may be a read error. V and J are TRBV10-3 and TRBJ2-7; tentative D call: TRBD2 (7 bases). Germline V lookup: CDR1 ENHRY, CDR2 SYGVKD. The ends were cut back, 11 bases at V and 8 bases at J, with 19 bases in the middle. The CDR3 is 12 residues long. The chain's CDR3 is CAATAGAYKQYF. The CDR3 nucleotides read TGTGCCGCCACGGCGGGGGCTTACAAGCAGTACTTC.

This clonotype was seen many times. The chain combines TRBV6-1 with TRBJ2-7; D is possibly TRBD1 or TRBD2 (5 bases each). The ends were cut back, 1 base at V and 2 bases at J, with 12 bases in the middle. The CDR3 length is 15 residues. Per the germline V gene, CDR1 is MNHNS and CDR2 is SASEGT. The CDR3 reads CASSEEWGITYEQYF. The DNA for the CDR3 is TGTGCCAGCAGTGAAGAATGGGGGATCACCTACGAGCAGTACTTC.

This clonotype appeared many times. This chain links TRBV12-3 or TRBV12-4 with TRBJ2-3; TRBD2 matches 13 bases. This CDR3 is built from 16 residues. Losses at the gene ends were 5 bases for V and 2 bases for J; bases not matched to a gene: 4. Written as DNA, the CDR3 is TGTGCCAGCAGTCCGGGACTAGCGGGACCCACAGATACGCAGTATTTT. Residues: CASSPGLAGPTDTQYF.

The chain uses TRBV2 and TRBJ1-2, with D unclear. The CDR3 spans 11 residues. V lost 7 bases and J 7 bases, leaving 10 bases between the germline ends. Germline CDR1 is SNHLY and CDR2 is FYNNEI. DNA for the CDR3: TGTGCCAGCAAAATAAAGGCTGGCTACACCTTC. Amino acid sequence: CASKIKAGYTF.

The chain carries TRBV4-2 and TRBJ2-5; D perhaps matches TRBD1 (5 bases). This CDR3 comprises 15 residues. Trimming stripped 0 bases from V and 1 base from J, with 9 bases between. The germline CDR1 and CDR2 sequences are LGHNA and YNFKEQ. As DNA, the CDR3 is TGTGCCAGCAGCCAAGAACGGACACTCCAAGAGACCCAGTACTTC. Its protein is CASSQERTLQETQYF.

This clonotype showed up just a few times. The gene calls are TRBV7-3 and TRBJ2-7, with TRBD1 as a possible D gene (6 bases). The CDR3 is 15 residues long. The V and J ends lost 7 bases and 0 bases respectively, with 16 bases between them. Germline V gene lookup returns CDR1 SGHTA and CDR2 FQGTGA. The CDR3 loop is CASTTKQGFSYEQYF. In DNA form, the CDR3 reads TGTGCCAGCACCACCAAACAGGGATTCTCCTACGAGCAGTACTTC.

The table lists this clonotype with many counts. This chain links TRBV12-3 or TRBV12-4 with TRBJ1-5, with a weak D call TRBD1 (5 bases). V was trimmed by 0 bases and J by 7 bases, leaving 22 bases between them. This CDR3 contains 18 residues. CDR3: CASSLAQGSRGFSQPQHF. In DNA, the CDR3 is TGTGCCAGCAGTTTAGCGCAGGGCTCCCGGGGTTTCAGCCAGCCCCAGCATTTT.

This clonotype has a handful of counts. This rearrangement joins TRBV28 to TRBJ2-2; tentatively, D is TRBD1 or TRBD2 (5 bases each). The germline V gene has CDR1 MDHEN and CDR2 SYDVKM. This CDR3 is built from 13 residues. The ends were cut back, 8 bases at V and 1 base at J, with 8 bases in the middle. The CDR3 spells CASGGWNTGELFF. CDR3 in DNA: TGTGCCAGCGGGGGATGGAACACCGGGGAGCTGTTTTTT.

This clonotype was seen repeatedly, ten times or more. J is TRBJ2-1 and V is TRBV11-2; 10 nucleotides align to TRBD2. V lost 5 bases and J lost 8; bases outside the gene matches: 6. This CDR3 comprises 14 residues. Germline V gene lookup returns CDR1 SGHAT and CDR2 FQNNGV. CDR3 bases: TGTGCCAGCAGCCCGGGACTAGCGAGACATGAGCAGTTCTTC. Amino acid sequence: CASSPGLARHEQFF.

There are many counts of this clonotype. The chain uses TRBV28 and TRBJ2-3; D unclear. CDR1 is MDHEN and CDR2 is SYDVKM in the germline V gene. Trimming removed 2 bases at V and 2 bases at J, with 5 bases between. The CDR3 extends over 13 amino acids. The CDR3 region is CASSLGDTDTQYF. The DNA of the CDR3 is TGTGCCAGCAGTTTAGGAGACACAGATACGCAGTATTTT.

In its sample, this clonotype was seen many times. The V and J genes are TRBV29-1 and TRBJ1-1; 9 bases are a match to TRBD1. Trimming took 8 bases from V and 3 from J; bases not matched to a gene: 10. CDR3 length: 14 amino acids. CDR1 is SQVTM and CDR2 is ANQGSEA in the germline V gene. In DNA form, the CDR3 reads TGCAGCTCCCTCACAGGGGGCGGCGACACTGAAGCTTTCTTT. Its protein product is CSSLTGGGDTEAFF. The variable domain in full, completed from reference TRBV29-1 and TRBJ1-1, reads SAVISQKPSRDICQRGTSLTIQCQVDSQVTMMFWYRQQPGQSLTLIATANQGSEATYESGFVIDKFPISRPNLTFSTLTVSNMSPEDSSIYLCSSLTGGGDTEAFFGQGTRLTVV.

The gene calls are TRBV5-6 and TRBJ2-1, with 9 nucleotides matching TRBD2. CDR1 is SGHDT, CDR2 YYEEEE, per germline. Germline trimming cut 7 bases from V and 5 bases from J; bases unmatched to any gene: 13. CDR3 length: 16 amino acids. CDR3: CASSPIRASGNNEQFF. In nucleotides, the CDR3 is TGTGCCAGCTCCCCTATCAGGGCTAGCGGGAACAATGAGCAGTTCTTC.

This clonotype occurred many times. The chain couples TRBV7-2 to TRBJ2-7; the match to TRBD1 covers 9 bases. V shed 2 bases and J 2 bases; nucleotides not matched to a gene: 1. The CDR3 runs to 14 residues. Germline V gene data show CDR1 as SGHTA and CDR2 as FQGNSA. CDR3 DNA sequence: TGTGCCAGCAGCTTAAGGACAGGGGCCTACGAGCAGTACTTC. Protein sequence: CASSLRTGAYEQYF.

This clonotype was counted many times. The CDR3 DNA follows: TGTGCCAGCAGTGACAGGTTAAGGACCACAGATACGCAGTATTTT. This sequence encodes CASSDRLRTTDTQYF. The chain employs TRBV2 and TRBJ2-3; no reliable D call. V gave up 3 bases and J gave up 2 bases, with 12 bases separating them. Germline CDR1 reads SNHLY; CDR2 reads FYNNEI. The CDR3 is 15 residues long.

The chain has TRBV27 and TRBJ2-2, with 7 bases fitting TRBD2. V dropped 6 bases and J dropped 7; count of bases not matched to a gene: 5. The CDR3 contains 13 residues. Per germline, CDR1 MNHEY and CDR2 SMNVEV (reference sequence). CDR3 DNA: TGTGCCAGCAGATGGGGGGGGGTCGGGGAGCTGTTTTTT. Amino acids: CASRWGGVGELFF.